This T cell receptor beta chain was observed in a study of blood T cells in healthy people across ages. This clonotype was seen only a few times. Through a sample-barcoded 5' primer and a J-beta primer mix, a second PCR was run for 7 to 11 cycles. TCRdb reanalysed the 5' RACE reads using MiXCR and keeps one entry per CDR3 protein. The table has some 1.6 million distinct CDR3 sequences, about 35% seen once. There are 13 residues in the CDR3. Germline values: CDR1 DFQATT, CDR2 SNEGSKA (reference sequence). V trimming: 3 bases; J trimming: 7 bases; junction bases outside the gene matches: 6. This TCR was recovered from a woman aged 30 to 39 in good health. V is TRBV20-1 and J is TRBJ2-7; 10 positions agree with TRBD2. What was sequenced was blood. In DNA form, the CDR3 reads TGCAGTGCTAGGAAGCGGGAGGGGGGTGAGCAGTACTTC. Encoded protein: CSARKREGGEQYF.